This TCR beta chain was documented in a study of cytomegalovirus exposure and HLA in healthy donors (dated by TCRdb to the late 2010s). About the full investigation: According to an earlier analysis of a few hundred of the donors, about 179 million T cells yielded roughly 100 million unique TCR beta sequences and approximately 300 Gb of sequence data. Roughly 5 DR-DQ haplotypes were treated as single units for association and clustering because of strong linkage in the cohort. High-throughput TCR immunosequencing, statistical association of individual TCRs with disease status, and machine learning were combined to predict cytomegalovirus infection status. Along with the roughly 610-subject first cohort, a separate validation cohort of over a hundred different subjects was used. Of the 350 to 450 genotyped donors, approximately 83% fell in the genetic ancestry cluster associated with self-reported Caucasian donors. Donor age, sex, ethnicity and CMV serostatus were compiled alongside the repertoire data. Among around 400 genotyped donors of the cohort, an average of approximately 240,000 unique TCR beta nucleotide sequences was sequenced per donor, of which 15% to 20% were non-productive. The number of donors typed differed by locus, with about 629-630 for A, B, C, DRB1 and DQB1, about 500 for DQA1, 606 for DPA1, and 400 to 490 for DPB1. A later analysis re-examined previously published TCR beta repertoires from roughly 720 donors and added high-resolution HLA genotyping to investigate patterns of TCR occurrence. In the later analysis, no new phenotypic data were used to find candidate immune exposures; instead, reliance was placed on TCR beta sequences and their occurrence across donors. In a later genetic analysis, genome-wide SNP genotypes for 398 of the 666 donors were used, and that subset was treated as a discovery cohort. About 280 gigabases of sequencing data and around 88 million unique TCR sequences made up an early release that covered roughly 670 HLA-typed donors. HLA typing included class I and class II loci at four-digit resolution. In an earlier analysis of 587 of the donors, high-throughput TCR beta sequencing was used to judge whether each TCR beta V gene segment behaved as functional or pseudogenic. The T cell repertoires of several hundred subjects were profiled by immunosequencing and related to cytomegalovirus serostatus. All discovery cohort repertoires had been generated using a single sequencing platform. The study aimed to test whether cataloging public T cell receptors could reveal signatures of past pathogen exposure. On the study overall, not on this receptor specifically: When HLA alleles, especially DR and DQ, strongly co-occurred, attributing TCR associations to individual alleles was difficult. The 87-base-pair reads could not distinguish some IMGT-functional V segments, including TRBV6-2 and TRBV6-3, so those segments were excluded. According to a later analysis, parvovirus B19, influenza, CMV and Epstein-Barr virus appeared linked to several top co-occurrence clusters. A later analysis found that most CMV-associated TCR beta chains appeared HLA-restricted, with HLA associations seemingly driven largely by CMV exposure. This cohort had only TCR beta chains sequenced, and the lack of alpha or paired-chain data limited which features could be detected. The presence/absence analyses assumed that sequencing depth was roughly uniform across donors, and that assumption may not be true. A later analysis associated about 17,000 TCR beta sequences with specific HLA alleles at a false discovery rate of 0.05. A group of highly shared sequence variants was considered likely to be a technical artifact of the sequencing pipeline. In vitro tests confirmed that a few of the cytomegalovirus-associated TCR beta chains recognize cytomegalovirus antigens. Linkage disequilibrium might explain the correlated functional status among segregating V segments, but an unknown experimental factor could not be excluded. The authors suggested that the approach could potentially be extended to other disease states and immunological phenotypes. According to a later analysis, TCR association rates differed among HLA loci, with DRB1 alleles showing the most associated TCRs and HLA-C alleles showing the fewest. The only immune exposure information available for the cohort was CMV serostatus. A total of fewer than 200 TCR beta chains were listed by the study as associated with cytomegalovirus. Because counts were too low, about 15 rarely observed V segments, including chromosome 9 orphons, were left out of the earlier analysis of 500 to 750 of the donors. A further reported finding was that TCR beta sequences accurately predicted the HLA-A and HLA-B alleles for most subjects in the first cohort. While some public TCRs were present in many individuals, most TCR sequences turned up only very rarely across donors. In a later analysis, HLA-associated TCR beta chains showed more clonal expansion and lower generation probabilities than non-associated chains that were equally common. In a later genetic analysis, fewer N-insertions in productive TCRs were reported among donors in an Asian-associated ancestry cluster than the approximately 670-donor mean. In an earlier analysis of more than 500 of the donors, most TCR beta V segments appeared in productive rearrangements about 90% or about 30% of the time, broadly matching IMGT annotations. Because HLA typing was missing for some donors at each locus, association tests included only the typed subset. In a later genetic analysis, a missense DCLRE1C variant was associated with V-gene and J-gene trimming of TCR beta chains, and the association was replicated in an independent cohort. Cytomegalovirus status was reported to be diagnosed by the classifier with high specificity and sensitivity in both the original and validation cohorts.

Libraries were made using the immunoSEQ multiplex PCR assay. The multiplex PCR relied on a mix of 60 forward primers for TCR Vbeta segments and 13 reverse primers for TCR Jbeta segments. The CDR3 region of rearranged TCR beta genes was amplified from genomic DNA with a multiplex PCR assay. The amplified TCR beta libraries were sequenced on the Illumina HiSeq System as 87-base-pair reads. For the original study's pipeline: A later analysis tallied 75 million to 95 million unique TCR beta chains across the 660 or so repertoires, and about 10 million of those chains were shared by two or more donors. To remove PCR and sequencing errors, raw reads were error-corrected and collapsed into unique sequences using a nearest-neighbor algorithm that merged closely related sequences. Alignment of CDR3 sequences to IMGT reference sequences was used to assign V, D and J gene segments. For a sequence to be retained, a match of at least six nucleotides to both a V gene segment and a J gene segment was required. Rearrangements were called productive when the CDR3 lacked stop codons and stayed in frame with V and J; all others were non-productive. CDR3 was defined according to IMGT convention as the region running from the second conserved V-encoded cysteine to the conserved J-encoded phenylalanine. In an earlier analysis of just under 600 of the donors, sequences lacking an unambiguous match to a single V gene segment were excluded. In an earlier analysis of several hundred of the donors, a V segment was called functional when productive rearrangements were above 56.7%, and segregating when the standard deviation between donors exceeded 5%. A statistical classification framework was built to diagnose cytomegalovirus status from the catalog of TCR beta chain sequences. In a later analysis, V and J genes were assigned by comparing TCR nucleotide sequences against IMGT/GENE-DB human TR gene sequences. A later analysis assigned CDR3 sequences and most-parsimonious VDJ recombination scenarios with the TCRdist pipeline. A later analysis defined each TCR beta chain by its CDR3 amino acid sequence plus V-gene family, and excluded reads lacking a unique V-gene family. In a later analysis, around 650 highly shared, low-generation-probability nucleotide sequences were removed to address suspected cross-contamination and a sequencing artifact. A later analysis calculated a clonal expansion index for each public chain from normalized within-repertoire ranks of inferred template counts. A later analysis computed generation probabilities with a VDJ recombination model fitted to out-of-frame rearrangements, and checked the results against IGoR. In a later analysis, TCR-TCR, TCR-HLA and TCR-CMV co-occurrence was scored with hypergeometric tests, and a repertoire-size bias correction was applied to TCR pairs. False discovery rates were estimated in a later analysis by permuting HLA or CMV assignments 20 times. A later analysis grouped co-occurring TCRs with DBSCAN, adding TCRdist sequence similarity when clustering within HLA-allele-positive subsets. Co-occurrence clustering excluded repertoires with fewer than 30,000 or more than 120,000 public chains, plus five with anomalous nucleotide sharing. The immuneACCESS repertoire file appears here via TCRdb, limited to in-frame rearrangements. These files lack a portion of the clones; in checked studies, under half of the deficit traces to unresolved V genes, and the cause of the others is not known. The V and J calls and the clone size are those of that table, but D and trimming were determined from the DNA. The sample table contains some 70,000 clones; only one count was recorded for approximately 72% of them. Approximately 9.9% of the sample is in the top ten clones.

The cohort consisted of 650 to 850 healthy bone marrow donors. Cohort members were all nominally healthy when sampled, although unrecorded immune exposures were likely present. The donor was CMV seronegative and belonged to the group of 350 to 400 seronegative cohort members. A peripheral blood sample was provided by each donor, and peripheral blood mononuclear cells were used for TCR beta sequencing. The Qiagen DNeasy Blood Extraction Kit was used to extract genomic DNA from the blood cell samples. CDR1 SGHTA and CDR2 FQGNSA are derived from the germline V gene. V ends up 5 bases short and J 9 bases short, with an unmatched junction base count of 9. The CDR3 spans 15 residues, from the cysteine through the phenylalanine. Only the CDR3 part of the read is kept: 45 bases, read in frame from the first base. As to this clone: The clone's antigen remains unknown. Per-base quality was not reported, and no clone a single base away is much larger than it.

This TCR came from a woman aged 25 to 39 in good health and CMV-seronegative. Specimen: PBMCs. The chain is assembled from TRBV7-2 and TRBJ1-6; a stretch of 8 junction bases matches TRBD1. The nucleotides are TGTGCCAGCAGCAATGGACAGGGAAGCATTTCACCCCTCCACTTT. It translates as CASSNGQGSISPLHF. This CDR3, with the reference TRBV7-2 and TRBJ1-6 proteins standing in past its ends, gives the full variable domain GAGVSQSPSNKVTEKGKDVELRCDPISGHTALYWYRQSLGQGLEFLIYFQGNSAPDKSGLPSDRFSAERTGGSVSTLTIQRTQQEDSAVYLCASSNGQGSISPLHFGNGTRLTVT.